This T cell receptor (beta chain) was captured by sequencing in a study of T cell repertoires in cytomegalovirus infection (dated by TCRdb to the late 2010s). Describing the broader study: Donor HLA type was relevant to the analysis, as public TCR beta signatures indicated carriage of CMV infection together with the matching HLA type.

The study at large found these results: Cumulative frequency of public TCR beta family members discriminated carriers of CMV infection plus the relevant HLA type in this cohort and an independent 352-donor cohort. The ex vivo response was dominated by HLA-C-restricted CMV-specific TCR beta clonotypes, which also provided the single most frequent clonotype in two of eight donors.

Sequenced on an Illumina HiSeq 1500. The public sequencing data were trimmed at Q25 with fastp and processed into clonotypes with MiXCR by TCRdb, which kept only in-frame beta chains. One record per CDR3 amino acid sequence lists the most common genes and DNA. This sample has 200,000 to 250,000 distinct CDR3 sequences in its table, and 9% to 15% of those were observed once. The top ten clones comprise 1.5% to 2% of the sample. The CDR3, from cysteine to phenylalanine, totals 12 residues. CDR3 DNA only is kept here, 36 bases in frame from base 1. V sheds 5 bases and J sheds 11 bases, leaving 14 bases between their ends. Looking up the germline V gene yields CDR1 SGHTA and CDR2 FQGNSA. This clonotype was observed many times. Its antigen is still unknown. No base quality information exists; no much larger clone differs at one position.

The source is a human donor in good health (CMV status not recorded). Some clones in this sample may be carry-over from other donors' samples. Sequences were obtained from PBMCs. Recombination joined TRBV7-2 with TRBJ2-3; tentative D gene TRBD2, with 6 bases matching. CDR3 loop: CASSLGAGWQYF. The DNA reads as follows: TGTGCCAGCAGCCTGGGAGCGGGTTGGCAGTATTTT.